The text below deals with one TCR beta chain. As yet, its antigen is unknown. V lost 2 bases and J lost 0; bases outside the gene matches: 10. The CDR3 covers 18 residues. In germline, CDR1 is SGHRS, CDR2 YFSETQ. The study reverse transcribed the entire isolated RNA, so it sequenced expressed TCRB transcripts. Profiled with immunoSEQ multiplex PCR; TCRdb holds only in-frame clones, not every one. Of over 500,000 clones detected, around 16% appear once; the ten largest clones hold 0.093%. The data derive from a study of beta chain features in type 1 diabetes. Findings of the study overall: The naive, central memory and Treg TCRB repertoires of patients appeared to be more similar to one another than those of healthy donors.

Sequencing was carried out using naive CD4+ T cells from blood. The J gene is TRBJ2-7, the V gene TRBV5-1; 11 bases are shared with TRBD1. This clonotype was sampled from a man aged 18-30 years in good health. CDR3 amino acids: CASSFSGTGGSRSYEQYF. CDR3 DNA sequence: TGCGCCAGCAGCTTCAGTGGGACAGGGGGTTCCCGCTCCTACGAGCAGTACTTC.